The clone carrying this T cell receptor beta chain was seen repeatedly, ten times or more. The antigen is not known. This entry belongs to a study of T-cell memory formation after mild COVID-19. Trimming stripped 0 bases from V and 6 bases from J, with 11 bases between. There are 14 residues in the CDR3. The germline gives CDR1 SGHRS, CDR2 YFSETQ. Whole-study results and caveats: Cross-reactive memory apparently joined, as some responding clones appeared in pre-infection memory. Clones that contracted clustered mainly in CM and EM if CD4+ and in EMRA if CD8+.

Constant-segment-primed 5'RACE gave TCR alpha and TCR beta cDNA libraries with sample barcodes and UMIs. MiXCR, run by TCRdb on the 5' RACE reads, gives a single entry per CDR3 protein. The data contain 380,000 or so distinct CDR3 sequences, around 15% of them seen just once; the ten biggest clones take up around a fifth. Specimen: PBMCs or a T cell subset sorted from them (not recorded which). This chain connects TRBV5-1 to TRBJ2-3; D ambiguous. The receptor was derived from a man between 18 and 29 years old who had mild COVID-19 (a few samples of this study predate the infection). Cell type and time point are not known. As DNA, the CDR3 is TGCGCCAGCAGCTTGGAGCTAGGAAGGGATACGCAGTATTTT. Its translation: CASSLELGRDTQYF.